This T cell receptor beta chain is drawn from a study of response to subunit inactivated influenza vaccine. Regarding the study as a whole: Each seasonal influenza vaccination recruits few new T cells, the authors suggested.

About this clonotype itself: Its specificity is not known.

Via MiXCR, TCRdb re-called the RT-PCR reads, giving one row per CDR3 protein. The sample has roughly 700,000 distinct CDR3 sequences; over 11% are singletons. Between the trimmed V and J ends, which lost 2 bases and 2 bases, there was a span of 16 bases. Per the germline V gene, CDR1 is KGHSH and CDR2 is LQKENI. CDR3 length: 16 amino acids. The chain carries TRBV18 and TRBJ2-7, with TRBD2 as a possible D gene (7 bases). The sequence was obtained from a man aged 45-60 years who received an inactivated influenza vaccine. Material: PBMCs from blood, obtained around 14 days before vaccination. In DNA form, the CDR3 reads TGTGCCAGCTCACCAATCGACGGGGGGCAGACCTACGAGCAGTACTTC. It yields the protein CASSPIDGGQTYEQYF.